The clone carrying this T cell receptor (beta chain) was detected once. The antigen is unknown. This CDR3 has 13 amino acids. In germline, CDR1 is MGHDK, CDR2 SYGVNS. The ends lost 4 bases at V and 7 bases at J; junction bases unmatched: 4. This specimen comes from a study of cytomegalovirus exposure and HLA in healthy donors. Whole-study findings and limits: According to a later analysis, donors in an Asian-associated ancestry cluster reportedly had fewer N-insertions than the 666-donor mean.

The PCR had 60 Vbeta and 13 Jbeta primers. Only in-frame clones appear in the TCRdb table, and some are missing; sequencing was by immunoSEQ multiplex PCR. The sample gives some 140,000 clones, about 80% of which show up once; around 1.2% is in the top ten. Input material: PBMCs. The V call is TRBV25-1, the J call TRBJ1-5; 7 bases are shared with TRBD1. The sequence was collected from a man in his fifties in good health and CMV-seronegative. CDR3 nucleotide sequence: TGTGCCAGCAGTGTAGGGGGCGGACAGCCCCAGCATTTT. This codes for CASSVGGGQPQHF.